These 32 T cell receptor beta chains originate from one sample sequenced in a study of cytomegalovirus exposure and HLA in healthy donors. With 60 Vbeta and 13 Jbeta primers, the PCR was carried out. Using immunoSEQ multiplex PCR, the repertoire was profiled, and TCRdb retains in-frame clones only, with some absent. The sample lists under 95,000 clones; about 78% were seen once. The sample was PBMCs. These TCRs come from a male donor in good health and CMV-seronegative.

This clone was seen just once. The chain joins TRBV27 to TRBJ1-1; TRBD1 might be the D (5 bases). CDR1 is MNHEY, CDR2 SMNVEV, per germline (reference sequence). V lost 5 bases to trimming and J lost 0 bases, with 13 bases between them. The CDR3 covers 15 residues. CDR3 residues: CASSPLQTVNTEAFF. CDR3 bases: TGTGCCAGCAGTCCATTACAGACAGTGAACACTGAAGCTTTCTTT.

The chain has TRBV29-1 and TRBJ2-5; tentatively, D is TRBD1 (7 bases). The V end lost 6 bases, the J end lost 2 bases, and 13 bases lay between the germline ends. Germline values: CDR1 SQVTM, CDR2 ANQGSEA. The CDR3 is made up of 13 amino acids. The CDR3 loop is CSVRQGGQETQYF. CDR3 sequence (DNA): TGCAGCGTGCGTCAGGGGGGTCAAGAGACCCAGTACTTC.

The chain carries TRBV18 and TRBJ1-2, with a tentative D call TRBD1 (6 bases). V gave up 3 bases and J gave up 0 bases, with 20 bases separating them. From germline, CDR1 is KGHSH and CDR2 LQKENI. This CDR3 is built from 18 residues. CDR3 DNA: TGTGCCAGCTCACCTGACTTTAGGACAGTCGAGACTAACTATGGCTACACCTTC. Encoded protein: CASSPDFRTVETNYGYTF.

This clone was seen a single time. Other DNA sequences from this sample encode an identical CDR3 as well. The DNA for the CDR3 is TGTGCCAGCAGCCTAAGGACAGGAGAGACCCAGTACTTC. Amino acids: CASSLRTGETQYF. This chain joins TRBV5-6 and TRBJ2-5; TRBD1 aligns across 7 bases. Germline-derived CDR1 and CDR2 are SGHDT and YYEEEE. The CDR3 is 13 residues long. The V segment lost 4 bases and the J segment 4 bases; nucleotides outside the gene matches: 4.

J is TRBJ1-2 and V is TRBV11-2, with D tentatively TRBD1 (5 bases). The CDR3 totals 16 residues. Germline lookup yields CDR1 SGHAT and CDR2 FQNNGV. V was shortened by 8 bases and J by 1 base, with 20 bases between the two germline ends. Here the CDR3 DNA reads TGTGCCAGCGTCTCTCTCAGGAGGGGATTTAACTATGGCTACACCTTC. Translated, it gives CASVSLRRGFNYGYTF.

This chain links TRBV6-5 with TRBJ2-7; tentative D call: TRBD2 (6 bases). The V end lost 6 bases, the J end lost 3 bases, and 15 bases lay between the germline ends. The length of the CDR3 is 14 residues. The germline V gene has CDR1 MNHEY and CDR2 SVGAGI. The CDR3 protein is CASRSRDSLYEQYF. The CDR3, as DNA: TGTGCCAGCAGAAGTAGGGACTCCCTCTACGAGCAGTACTTC.

The rearrangement links TRBV16 to TRBJ2-7; D remains ambiguous. Per the germline V gene, CDR1 is KGHSY and CDR2 is FQNENV. This CDR3 contains 15 residues. The germline V and J ends were trimmed by 4 bases and 0 bases, with 13 bases remaining between them. The CDR3 sequence is CASSPPQVGSYEQYF. The DNA for the CDR3 is TGTGCCAGCAGCCCCCCGCAGGTGGGCTCCTACGAGCAGTACTTC.

The chain recombines TRBV4-1 with TRBJ2-7, with D possibly matching TRBD1 (6 bases). Germline CDR1 MGHRA, CDR2 YSYEKL. V was trimmed by 1 base and J by 7 bases, leaving 17 bases between them. The CDR3 has 15 amino acids. The CDR3 reads CASSQVGAQAWEQYF. The CDR3 nucleotides read TGCGCCAGCAGCCAAGTGGGGGCTCAGGCGTGGGAGCAGTACTTC.

The chain is built from TRBV14 and TRBJ2-3, with unresolved D. The V end was cut by 0 bases, the J end by 1 base, with 8 bases between. Germline loops: CDR1 SGHDN, CDR2 FVKESK. The CDR3 is 15 amino acids. The CDR3 DNA is TGTGCCAGCAGCCAAGATCTTGTCGGCACAGATACGCAGTATTTT. Its protein product is CASSQDLVGTDTQYF.

The V call is TRBV30, the J call TRBJ2-5, with D possibly matching TRBD2 (6 bases). The V gene lost 2 bases and the J gene lost 11 bases, with 21 bases spanning the gap. CDR3 length equals 14 residues. The germline V gene encodes CDR1 GTSNPN and CDR2 SVGIG (reference sequence). The CDR3 loop is CAWSLGAGSREQYF. CDR3 bases: TGTGCCTGGAGTCTCGGGGCAGGGTCCCGGGAGCAGTACTTC.

V usage is TRBV9 and J usage is TRBJ1-1, with a possible D match to TRBD1 (5 bases). There are 16 residues in the CDR3. Trimming took 0 bases from V and 2 from J, leaving 14 bases between them. Germline CDR1 SGDLS, CDR2 YYNGEE. The CDR3: CASSVGGVGGNTEAFF. CDR3 DNA: TGTGCCAGCAGCGTAGGGGGGGTTGGGGGTAACACTGAAGCTTTCTTT. Full variable domain (missing parts from reference TRBV9 and TRBJ1-1): DSGVTQTPKHLITATGQRVTLRCSPRSGDLSVYWYQQSLDQGLQFLIQYYNGEERAKGNILERFSAQQFPDLHSELNLSSLELGDSALYFCASSVGGVGGNTEAFFGQGTRLTVV.

V and J are TRBV5-1 and TRBJ2-5; TRBD2 might be the D (6 bases). The DNA end is a closer match to TRBJ2-7, so the J assignment may be wrong. The CDR3 has 16 amino acids. CDR1 and CDR2 (germline): SGHRS, YFSETQ. CDR3 bases: TGCGCCAGCAGCTTGGGGACCGCCGGGAGACGGCGCGAGCAGTACTTC. Translation: CASSLGTAGRRREQYF.

This chain connects TRBV7-2 to TRBJ1-1; 9 bases map to TRBD1. The V gene end was trimmed by 1 base and the J gene end by 7 bases; junction bases not matched to a gene: 4. This CDR3 contains 14 residues. Germline V lookup: CDR1 SGHTA, CDR2 FQGNSA. The CDR3 here is CASSLVGQGREAFF. CDR3 DNA sequence: TGTGCCAGCAGCTTAGTAGGACAGGGGCGTGAAGCTTTCTTT.

The V call is TRBV6-1, the J call TRBJ1-5; 8 positions match TRBD1. The CDR3 totals 14 residues. Germline V gene lookup returns CDR1 MNHNS and CDR2 SASEGT. V shed 6 bases, J shed 6 bases, and the junction held 7 bases outside the gene matches. CDR3 sequence reads: CASRTGDWVQPQHF. The CDR3 DNA reads TGTGCCAGCAGGACAGGGGATTGGGTTCAGCCCCAGCATTTT.

Of note for this clone: At one end, the junction sequence differs from germline, possibly due to a read error. The chain uses TRBV13 and TRBJ1-2; D uncertain. The V gene's germline CDR1 is PRHDT and CDR2 FYEKMQ (reference sequence). CDR3 length: 13 residues. Written as DNA, the CDR3 is TGTGCCAGCAGCTTAGCCGGGTACTATGGCTACCCCTTC. The encoded protein is CASSLAGYYGYPF.

This clone was observed a single time. The chain couples TRBV19 to TRBJ1-1, with TRBD1 identical over 7 bases. The CDR3 has 14 residues. CDR1 is LNHDA, CDR2 SQIVND, per germline (reference sequence). V was clipped by 5 bases and J by 2 bases; unmatched bases: 5. The CDR3 spells CASSFNRGNTEAFF. The CDR3 nucleotides read TGTGCCAGTAGTTTTAACAGGGGTAACACTGAAGCTTTCTTT.

The chain joins TRBV25-1 to TRBJ2-1, with D tentatively TRBD1 (5 bases). The CDR3 runs to 16 residues. The V gene lost 1 base and the J gene lost 2 bases, with 12 bases spanning the gap. Germline lookup yields CDR1 MGHDK and CDR2 SYGVNS. CDR3 region: CASSEFQGQPYNEQFF. The CDR3 bases are TGTGCCAGCAGTGAATTTCAGGGCCAACCCTACAATGAGCAGTTCTTC.

The V and J genes are TRBV5-1 and TRBJ1-1; 9 bases agree with TRBD1. The CDR3 loop spans 15 amino acids. V lost 2 bases and J lost 2; bases outside the gene matches: 4. CDR1 and CDR2 (germline): SGHRS, YFSETQ. As DNA, the CDR3 is TGCGCCAGCAGCTTACAGGGGGCGCCTAACACTGAAGCTTTCTTT. Its translation: CASSLQGAPNTEAFF. Filled out from reference TRBV5-1 and TRBJ1-1, the complete variable domain reads KAGVTQTPRYLIKTRGQQVTLSCSPISGHRSVSWYQQTPGQGLQFLFEYFSETQRNKGNFPGRFSGRQFSNSRSEMNVSTLELGDSALYLCASSLQGAPNTEAFFGQGTRLTVV.

The chain combines TRBV7-9 with TRBJ2-3; weak D call: TRBD1 (6 bases). The CDR3 length is 13 residues. The germline V gene has CDR1 SEHNR and CDR2 FQNEAQ (reference sequence). Trimming pared 4 bases from V and 6 bases from J, leaving 11 bases between. This chain's CDR3 is CASSSTGTDTQYF. The DNA for the CDR3 is TGTGCCAGCAGCTCCACAGGGACGGATACGCAGTATTTT.

The chain couples TRBV29-1 to TRBJ2-5; possible D gene TRBD1, 5 bases. There are 13 residues in the CDR3. V lost 6 bases and J 2 bases, leaving 13 bases between the germline ends. The germline CDR1 and CDR2 sequences are SQVTM and ANQGSEA. The CDR3 nucleotides are TGCAGCGTAGGAGCAAGGGGACAAGAGACCCAGTACTTC. Amino acid sequence: CSVGARGQETQYF.

The chain has TRBV5-1 and TRBJ2-5; TRBD2 matches 16 bases. Germline-derived CDR1 and CDR2 are SGHRS and YFSETQ. The CDR3 has 17 residues. J was trimmed by 5 bases and V by 4 bases; bases with no gene match: 8. CDR3 DNA: TGCGCCAGCAGCATGGGACTAGCGGGAGGGCCTCGGGAGACCCAGTACTTC. Its protein is CASSMGLAGGPRETQYF.

This clone was counted once. The chain joins TRBV7-3 to TRBJ2-7; the match to TRBD2 covers 8 bases. The CDR3 totals 13 residues. V dropped 5 bases and J dropped 7; count of bases not matched to a gene: 7. Germline V lookup: CDR1 SGHTA, CDR2 FQGTGA. CDR3 DNA sequence: TGTGCCAGCAGCCTGGGATTAGCGGGAGAGCAGTACTTC. It encodes CASSLGLAGEQYF.

The chain carries TRBV15 and TRBJ2-3, with D possibly TRBD1 on 5 matching bases. This CDR3 is built from 15 residues. The germline V and J ends were trimmed by 4 bases and 2 bases, with 13 bases remaining between them. Per the germline V gene, CDR1 is LNHNV and CDR2 is YYDKDF (reference sequence). In nucleotides, the CDR3 is TGTGCCACCAGCACGCAGTCTGGGGCCACAGATACGCAGTATTTT. It codes for CATSTQSGATDTQYF. Using reference TRBV15 and TRBJ2-3 for the parts outside the CDR3, the full variable domain is DAMVIQNPRYQVTQFGKPVTLSCSQTLNHNVMYWYQQKSSQAPKLLFHYYDKDFNNEADTPDNFQSRRPNTSFCFLDIRSPGLGDTAMYLCATSTQSGATDTQYFGPGTRLTVL.

This chain joins TRBV15 and TRBJ2-7; TRBD2 matches at 12 bases. Looked up from germline, CDR1 is LNHNV and CDR2 is YYDKDF (reference sequence). J gave up 0 bases and V 8 bases, and 8 bases lay outside the gene matches. This CDR3 spans 16 amino acids. The CDR3 nucleotides read TGTGCCACCGCCGGGACTAGCGGGCCAAGCTCCTACGAGCAGTACTTC. It encodes CATAGTSGPSSYEQYF.

This chain links TRBV29-1 with TRBJ1-2; 10 bases match TRBD1. Germline CDR1 reads SQVTM; CDR2 reads ANQGSEA. V gave up 4 bases and J gave up 8 bases; unmatched junction bases: 10. CDR3 length equals 14 residues. The CDR3 is CSVAPGQGVEGYTF. The CDR3 coding sequence is TGCAGCGTTGCCCCCGGACAGGGGGTAGAAGGCTACACCTTC.

In this sample, this clone turned up a few times. V gene TRBV29-1 combines with J gene TRBJ1-2; D is undetermined. This CDR3 contains 12 residues. Trimming removed 4 bases at V and 3 bases at J, with 9 bases between. Germline assignment: CDR1 SQVTM and CDR2 ANQGSEA. The CDR3 loop is CSVGGSYYGYTF. In DNA form, the CDR3 reads TGCAGCGTTGGTGGTAGCTACTATGGCTACACCTTC.

The chain joins TRBV30 to TRBJ1-2; possibly TRBD1 for D (5 bases). Germline assignment: CDR1 GTSNPN and CDR2 SVGIG (reference sequence). The CDR3 sequence is 12 residues long. V dropped 2 bases and J dropped 4 bases, with 8 bases sitting between them. CDR3 sequence (DNA): TGTGCCTGGAGTAACAGGCTCTATGGCTACACCTTC. It specifies CAWSNRLYGYTF.

The table lists this clone with a few counts. The V call is TRBV4-1, the J call TRBJ2-3, with 9 bases lining up with TRBD2. V lost 0 bases, J lost 8 bases, and 21 bases stayed unmatched. In germline, CDR1 is MGHRA, CDR2 YSYEKL. The CDR3 length is 20 residues. CDR3 nucleotides: TGCGCCAGCAGCCAAGATGTGCGGGTTAGACTAGCGGTGTCTGTCGGTACGCAGTATTTT. Protein sequence: CASSQDVRVRLAVSVGTQYF.

J is TRBJ2-3 and V is TRBV14; D call uncertain. Deletions cut 8 bases from V and 0 bases from J, with 15 bases between. This CDR3 is built from 15 residues. CDR1 is SGHDN, CDR2 FVKESK, per germline. The DNA for the CDR3 is TGTGCCAGCTCCGGTCGATCAATTAGCACAGATACGCAGTATTTT. It encodes CASSGRSISTDTQYF. Filled out from reference TRBV14 and TRBJ2-3, the complete variable domain reads EAGVTQFPSHSVIEKGQTVTLRCDPISGHDNLYWYRRVMGKEIKFLLHFVKESKQDESGMPNNRFLAERTGGTYSTLKVQPAELEDSGVYFCASSGRSISTDTQYFGPGTRLTVL.

This chain joins TRBV2 and TRBJ1-1, with D possibly TRBD1 on 5 matching bases. The germline V and J ends were trimmed by 7 bases and 8 bases, with 14 bases remaining between them. The CDR3 runs 12 residues. CDR1 and CDR2 from the germline V gene are SNHLY and FYNNEI. Written as DNA, the CDR3 is TGTGCCAGCACAGACCCCGGGGGGGAAGCTTTCTTT. It yields the protein CASTDPGGEAFF.

V usage is TRBV6-5 and J usage is TRBJ2-6; 7 bases line up with TRBD1. This CDR3 is 15 amino acids long. Germline CDR1 MNHEY, CDR2 SVGAGI. V lost 6 bases and J lost 0; bases outside the gene matches: 2. The DNA of the CDR3 is TGTGCCAGCAGGACAGGGAGCTCTGGGGCCAACGTCCTGACTTTC. Translation gives CASRTGSSGANVLTF.

This chain joins TRBV4-3 and TRBJ2-5; the D gene is possibly TRBD1 (6 bases). The CDR3 is 14 amino acids. The germline V gene encodes CDR1 LGHNA and CDR2 YSLEER. V shed 0 bases and J shed 1 base, with 6 bases lying between them. CDR3 DNA: TGCGCCAGCAGCCAAGAGGACAGCCAAGAGACCCAGTACTTC. Protein product: CASSQEDSQETQYF.